The 5 T cell receptor beta chains below come from one sample, sequenced in a study of blood T cell repertoires in COVID-19. Method: immunoSEQ multiplex PCR; TCRdb's copy keeps in-frame clones and lacks some. The table shows about 180,000 clones, with about nine tenths occurring only once. The specimen sequenced was peripheral blood. These TCRs come from a man aged 70 or older with active or convalescent COVID-19.

The V call is TRBV27, the J call TRBJ2-7; 8 bases are shared with TRBD1. The germline V gene encodes CDR1 MNHEY and CDR2 SMNVEV (reference sequence). The V segment lost 6 bases and the J segment 2 bases; nucleotides outside the gene matches: 9. This CDR3 comprises 15 residues. DNA of the CDR3: TGTGCCAGCAGCCTGACAGGGGTGTATGCCTACGAGCAGTACTTC. This sequence encodes CASSLTGVYAYEQYF.

The chain couples TRBV19 to TRBJ1-5; D remains unclear. Germline V gene data show CDR1 as LNHDA and CDR2 as SQIVND (reference sequence). The V gene lost 9 bases and the J gene lost 4 bases, with 10 bases spanning the gap. The CDR3 is 12 amino acids. The DNA of the CDR3 is TGTGCCAGCTCAAAAACTAATCAGCCCCAGCATTTT. The encoded protein is CASSKTNQPQHF.

This chain joins TRBV5-6 and TRBJ1-2, with a possible D match to TRBD1 (6 bases). Germline CDR1 reads SGHDT; CDR2 reads YYEEEE. Trimming cost V 4 bases and J 3 bases, with 10 bases left between them. The CDR3 runs 13 residues. CDR3 residues: CASSGGNDYGYTF. The CDR3 DNA reads as TGTGCCAGCAGCGGGGGCAATGACTATGGCTACACCTTC.

The chain recombines TRBV5-1 with TRBJ2-2; D uncertain. CDR3 length: 15 amino acids. Germline V lookup: CDR1 SGHRS, CDR2 YFSETQ. Trimming took off 1 base at V and 0 bases at J, with 7 bases between the two ends. Written as DNA, the CDR3 is TGCGCCAGCAGCTTGAGCACGACGAACACCGGGGAGCTGTTTTTT. Its protein is CASSLSTTNTGELFF.

The chain links TRBV18 to TRBJ2-7; 10 positions match TRBD1. This CDR3 spans 15 amino acids. CDR1 and CDR2 (germline): KGHSH, LQKENI. With V trimmed by 1 base and J by 3 bases, 3 bases remained unmatched. The CDR3 here is CASSPRDRGLYEQYF. The CDR3 region has the DNA TGTGCCAGCTCACCACGGGACAGGGGCCTCTACGAGCAGTACTTC.